The 25 T cell receptor beta chains given below trace back to one sample, sequenced in a study of T-cell reconstitution after alpha-beta-depleted transplantation in children. During its preparation, the TCRbeta library received unique molecular identifiers. TCRdb re-analysed the PCR reads in MiXCR, keeping a single row per CDR3 protein. The repertoire has approximately 400,000 distinct CDR3 sequences, approximately 11% of them found once; the top ten carry nearly 5.5%. Source: PBMCs from the stem cell graft donor, taken from the stem cell graft. These receptors came from a human donor who donated a stem cell graft to a child with acute myeloid leukemia.

This clonotype appeared a few times. This rearrangement joins TRBV11-1 to TRBJ1-2; no definite D call. The CDR3 has 18 residues. Trimming shortened V by 3 bases and J by 6 bases, and 26 bases separated the two germline ends. The germline gives CDR1 SGHAT, CDR2 FQDESV (reference sequence). CDR3 protein: CASSLGWTTTSGQDGYTF. The CDR3 DNA sequence: TGTGCCAGCAGCTTGGGCTGGACCACGACGTCAGGCCAAGATGGCTACACCTTC.

In its sample, this clonotype was seen a few times. V gene TRBV10-3 combines with J gene TRBJ1-6, with a weak D call TRBD1 (5 bases). Trimming removed 6 bases at V and 9 bases at J, with 21 bases between. Germline V gives CDR1 ENHRY, CDR2 SYGVKD. CDR3 length: 16 amino acids. This chain's CDR3 is CAISVDPRDGLSPLHF. The CDR3 DNA is TGTGCCATCAGCGTGGATCCTCGGGACGGCCTTTCACCCCTCCACTTT.

The J gene is TRBJ2-1, the V gene TRBV24-1, with D unclear. The CDR3 covers 11 residues. Trimming removed 9 bases from V and 7 bases from J, with 9 bases in between. Looked up from germline, CDR1 is KGHDR and CDR2 is SFDVKD. Here the CDR3 DNA reads TGTGCCACCGCTTTCAAGAATGAGCAGTTCTTC. Its translation is CATAFKNEQFF.

The gene calls are TRBV19 and TRBJ1-4, with D uncertain. Deletions cut 6 bases from V and 3 bases from J, with 14 bases between. Germline CDR1 reads LNHDA; CDR2 reads SQIVND (reference sequence). The CDR3 is made up of 15 amino acids. The CDR3 here is CASRMNYSPNEKLFF. CDR3 bases: TGTGCCAGTAGGATGAATTATTCGCCTAATGAAAAACTGTTTTTT.

The sample holds a few counts of this clonotype. This chain uses TRBV27 with TRBJ2-7, with 7 bases matching TRBD1. V lost 3 bases, J lost 5 bases, and 4 bases stayed unmatched. Per the germline V gene, CDR1 is MNHEY and CDR2 is SMNVEV (reference sequence). There are 13 residues in the CDR3. The CDR3 nucleotides are TGTGCCAGCAGTTTTACAGGGGACGACGAGCAGTACTTC. This codes for CASSFTGDDEQYF.

V is TRBV6-2 or TRBV6-3 and J is TRBJ2-7; possible D gene TRBD2, 5 bases. This CDR3 has 15 residues. Germline CDR1 and CDR2: MNHEY and SVGEGT. V shed 0 bases and J shed 4 bases, with 13 bases lying between them. The DNA for the CDR3 is TGTGCCAGCAGTTACTCGACGTGGAGGCCTTACGAGCAGTACTTC. It yields the protein CASSYSTWRPYEQYF.

The table lists this clonotype with many counts. This sequence joins TRBV10-3 and TRBJ2-7, with D possibly TRBD2 on 5 matching bases. The germline gives CDR1 ENHRY, CDR2 SYGVKD. The CDR3 extends over 15 amino acids. Trimming stripped 5 bases from V and 2 bases from J, with 16 bases between. For the CDR3, the DNA is TGTGCCATCAGTTCGCCCGGAGGAGGAGCCTACGAGCAGTACTTC. Translation gives CAISSPGGGAYEQYF.

The chain employs TRBV6-1 and TRBJ2-1, with 8 bases lining up with TRBD2. With 5 bases clipped from V and 7 bases from J, the junction kept 13 bases outside the gene matches. CDR1 MNHNS and CDR2 SASEGT come from the germline V gene. The CDR3 runs to 16 residues. The CDR3 loop reads CASSPLSSGRRNEQFF. Written as DNA, the CDR3 is TGTGCCAGCAGTCCCCTTAGCAGCGGGAGAAGGAATGAGCAGTTCTTC.

CDR3 DNA sequence: TGCGCCTCCCTTTCGTCTAGCGGGAGCAATGAGCAGTTCTTC. It encodes CASLSSSGSNEQFF. The chain joins TRBV4-1 to TRBJ2-1; 10 positions match TRBD2. Germline CDR1 is MGHRA and CDR2 is YSYEKL. This CDR3 has 14 amino acids. The V and J ends lost 11 bases and 6 bases, in that order; junction bases with no gene match: 10.

This clonotype was seen at least ten times. V is TRBV12-3 or TRBV12-4 and J is TRBJ2-1, with 8 bases lining up with TRBD2. The CDR3 runs 15 residues. Losses at the gene ends were 3 bases for V and 2 bases for J; bases not matched to a gene: 3. The CDR3 is CASSLTGRAYNEQFF. The CDR3 DNA reads as TGTGCCAGCAGTTTGACCGGGAGGGCCTACAATGAGCAGTTCTTC.

V is TRBV27 and J is TRBJ2-5; TRBD2 matches 7 bases. V was clipped by 6 bases and J by 2 bases; unmatched bases: 9. The CDR3 runs to 15 residues. Germline V CDR1 and CDR2: MNHEY, SMNVEV (reference sequence). The CDR3 bases are TGTGCCAGCAGACCTACAGCTAGCGGACAAGAGACCCAGTACTTC. Its translation is CASRPTASGQETQYF.

This chain uses TRBV5-1 with TRBJ2-3; no definite D call. The germline V gene has CDR1 SGHRS and CDR2 YFSETQ. The CDR3 loop spans 18 amino acids. V lost 3 bases to trimming and J lost 4 bases, with 24 bases between them. The CDR3 here is CASSYPLDSAREPDTQYF. DNA for the CDR3: TGCGCCAGCAGCTACCCTCTAGACTCCGCCCGAGAGCCAGATACGCAGTATTTT.

V is TRBV6-1 and J is TRBJ1-3; no firm D call. Germline CDR1 and CDR2: MNHNS and SASEGT. V was pared by 4 bases and J by 0 bases, with 7 bases between. CDR3 length equals 14 residues. In nucleotides, the CDR3 is TGTGCCAGCAGTGCCAGCCTCTCTGGAAACACCATATATTTT. Translated: CASSASLSGNTIYF.

The chain employs TRBV12-3 or TRBV12-4 and TRBJ1-1; D is possibly TRBD1 (6 bases). The CDR3 is made up of 14 amino acids. V was trimmed by 6 bases and J by 3 bases, leaving 14 bases between them. CDR3: CASRKIRQDTEAFF. In nucleotides, the CDR3 is TGTGCCAGCAGAAAAATCCGACAGGACACTGAAGCTTTCTTT.

CDR3 DNA sequence: TGCGCCAGCAGCCTGCTACGTCACACCGGGGAGCTGTTTTTT. Translation: CASSLLRHTGELFF. V and J are TRBV5-1 and TRBJ2-2; D gene unclear. CDR1 and CDR2 (germline): SGHRS, YFSETQ. The CDR3 is 14 residues long. Trimming removed 4 bases at V and 3 bases at J, with 10 bases between.

The CDR3 reads CASSLASGGTNYGYTF. CDR3 DNA: TGCGCCAGCAGCTTGGCGTCCGGCGGAACTAACTATGGCTACACCTTC. This chain joins TRBV5-1 and TRBJ1-2; D is unresolved. Germline CDR1 SGHRS, CDR2 YFSETQ. Trimming stripped 0 bases from V and 0 bases from J, with 12 bases between. The CDR3 totals 16 residues.

The chain links TRBV5-1 to TRBJ2-6; D is possibly TRBD2 (5 bases). The CDR3 runs to 21 residues. V shed 2 bases and J shed 3 bases, with 27 bases lying between them. The germline CDR1 and CDR2 sequences are SGHRS and YFSETQ. CDR3 protein: CASSLGFLRPTEGVGANVLTF. DNA of the CDR3: TGCGCCAGCAGCTTAGGGTTTTTGCGGCCGACCGAGGGCGTTGGGGCCAACGTCCTGACTTTC.

This clonotype has only a few counts. This chain joins TRBV25-1 and TRBJ2-7, with D perhaps matching TRBD2 (6 bases). The length of the CDR3 is 18 residues. Per the germline V gene, CDR1 is MGHDK and CDR2 is SYGVNS. V was clipped by 1 base and J by 0 bases, with 19 bases between them. The CDR3 DNA sequence: TGTGCCAGCAGTGAATTAAACAGGACTAAGGCCCACTCCTACGAGCAGTACGTC. Protein product: CASSELNRTKAHSYEQYV.

This clonotype appeared many times. V gene TRBV12-3 or TRBV12-4 combines with J gene TRBJ2-5; 8 bases map to TRBD1. The CDR3 contains 15 residues. The junction had 9 bases not matched to a gene; V was cut back by 7 bases and J by 2 bases. CDR3 sequence (DNA): TGTGCCAGCACCCCCCGGACAGGGTATCAAGAGACCCAGTACTTC. Its protein product is CASTPRTGYQETQYF.

This clonotype has just a few counts. The rearrangement uses TRBV6-1 and TRBJ2-1; 10 bases are a match to TRBD2. The J segment lost 7 bases and the V segment lost 10 bases, leaving 13 bases of the junction unmatched. The CDR3 is 15 amino acids. Germline V gene sequence: CDR1 MNHNS, CDR2 SASEGT. The CDR3 nucleotides read TGTGCCATTTCCCCAAGGTCGGGACTAGCGAATGAGCAGTTCTTC. Its protein is CAISPRSGLANEQFF.

The chain joins TRBV12-3 or TRBV12-4 to TRBJ1-1; D unresolved. The CDR3 has 15 amino acids. V gave up 2 bases and J gave up 2 bases, with 12 bases separating them. This chain's CDR3 is CASSLNGWENTEAFF. DNA for the CDR3: TGTGCCAGCAGTTTAAACGGGTGGGAAAACACTGAAGCTTTCTTT.

The rearrangement links TRBV18 to TRBJ2-1; 10 nucleotides line up with TRBD1. Per the germline V gene, CDR1 is KGHSH and CDR2 is LQKENI. The CDR3 sequence is 15 residues long. After removal of 4 bases from V and 2 bases from J, the junction contained 2 bases not matched to a gene. The CDR3 reads CASSQTGGAYNEQFF. The CDR3 coding sequence is TGTGCCAGCTCACAGACAGGGGGCGCCTACAATGAGCAGTTCTTC.

This clonotype was observed many times. The chain is built from TRBV14 and TRBJ2-5, with D perhaps TRBD2 (5 bases). This CDR3 spans 16 amino acids. Germline-derived CDR1 and CDR2 are SGHDN and FVKESK. V shed 1 base and J shed 2 bases, with 14 bases lying between them. The CDR3 DNA reads TGTGCCAGCAGCCAAGGGACTTTTCTTCTACAAGAGACCCAGTACTTC. Protein sequence: CASSQGTFLLQETQYF. Combining the CDR3 with reference TRBV14 and TRBJ2-5 gives the whole variable domain EAGVTQFPSHSVIEKGQTVTLRCDPISGHDNLYWYRRVMGKEIKFLLHFVKESKQDESGMPNNRFLAERTGGTYSTLKVQPAELEDSGVYFCASSQGTFLLQETQYFGPGTRLLVL.

This CDR3 reads CASSLPAGGPHEQFF. CDR3 nucleotides: TGCGCCAGCAGCTTGCCAGCGGGAGGCCCCCATGAGCAGTTCTTC. The chain combines TRBV5-1 with TRBJ2-1; 9 bases align to TRBD2. With V trimmed by 1 base and J by 8 bases, 7 bases remained unmatched. The germline CDR1 and CDR2 sequences are SGHRS and YFSETQ. CDR3 length: 15 residues.

The V call is TRBV9, the J call TRBJ1-2; 7 bases are a match to TRBD1. This CDR3 has 14 amino acids. CDR1 SGDLS and CDR2 YYNGEE come from the germline V gene. V lost 0 bases, J lost 6 bases, and 5 bases stayed unmatched. Here the CDR3 reads CASSVDVTGNGYTF. The CDR3 bases are TGTGCCAGCAGCGTAGACGTGACAGGGAATGGCTACACCTTC.